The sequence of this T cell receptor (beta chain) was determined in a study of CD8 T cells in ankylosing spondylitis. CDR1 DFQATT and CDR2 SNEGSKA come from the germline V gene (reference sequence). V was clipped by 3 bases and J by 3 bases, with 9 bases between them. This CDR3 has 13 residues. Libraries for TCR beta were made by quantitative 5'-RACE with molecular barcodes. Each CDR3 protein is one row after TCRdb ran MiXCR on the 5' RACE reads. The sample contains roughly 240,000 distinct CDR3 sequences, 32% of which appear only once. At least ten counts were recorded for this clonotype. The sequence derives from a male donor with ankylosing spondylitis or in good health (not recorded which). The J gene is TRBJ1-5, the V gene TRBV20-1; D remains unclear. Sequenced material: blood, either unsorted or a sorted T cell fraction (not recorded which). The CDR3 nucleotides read TGCAGTGCTAGTCCAGCCTACAATCAGCCCCAGCATTTT. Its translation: CSASPAYNQPQHF.